Listed below are T cell receptor beta chains from one sample, sequenced in a study of shared clonotypes between healthy human individuals. Measured with immunoSEQ multiplex PCR; TCRdb has only the in-frame clones, and not every one. Of 2 million to 2.5 million clones in the sample, roughly 90% are singletons; the top ten hold around 0.4%. The sequencing sample was made of naive CD4+ T cells from PBMCs. These receptors all come from a man between 18 and 35 years old in good health. Some clones in this sample may be carry-over from other donors' samples. The CDR3 runs from the conserved cysteine through the conserved F or W. Fields, in order: D gene, J gene, V gene, clone size, CDR3 protein, CDR3 DNA. The D gene is left open where the match is weak. Size values are once, few and many counts, or a class for expanded clones, and some rows have none.

. | TRBJ1-1 | TRBV11-2 | . | CASTYPGKKNTEAFF | TGTGCCAGCACCTACCCCGGGAAGAAGAACACTGAAGCTTTCTTT
. | TRBJ2-1 | TRBV27 | . | CASTDSSYNEQFF | TGTGCCAGCACGGACAGCTCCTACAATGAGCAGTTCTTC
. | TRBJ1-2 | TRBV7-2 | . | CASSPGVRATANYGYTF | TGTGCCAGCAGCCCCGGGGTGAGGGCTACAGCTAACTATGGCTACACCTTC
. | TRBJ1-1 | TRBV18 | . | CASSPRMNTEAFF | TGTGCCAGCTCACCACGGATGAACACTGAAGCTTTCTTT
. | TRBJ2-1 | TRBV5-5 | . | CASSLVKAGRLDEQFF | TGTGCCAGCAGCTTGGTAAAAGCGGGCCGCCTGGATGAGCAGTTCTTC
. | TRBJ2-1 | TRBV9 | . | CASSATNLSGTFYNEQFF | TGTGCCAGCAGCGCAACAAACCTAAGCGGAACCTTCTACAATGAGCAGTTCTTC
TRBD1 | TRBJ1-2 | TRBV29-1 | . | CSVEEQGGYGYTF | TGCAGCGTTGAGGAGCAGGGGGGCTATGGCTACACCTTC
. | TRBJ1-3 | TRBV28 | . | CASSFQGSGNTIYF | TGTGCCAGCAGTTTCCAGGGCTCTGGAAACACCATATATTTT
TRBD2 | TRBJ2-7 | TRBV11-3 | . | CASSPSTSGREQYF | TGTGCCAGCAGCCCTAGTACTAGCGGGAGGGAGCAGTACTTC
TRBD1 | TRBJ2-2 | TRBV6-5 | . | CASSYPGTGGTGELFF | TGTGCCAGCAGTTACCCAGGGACAGGGGGCACCGGGGAGCTGTTTTTT
. | TRBJ2-2 | TRBV14 | . | CASSQVPGTGELFF | TGTGCCAGCAGCCAAGTCCCAGGCACCGGGGAGCTGTTTTTT
TRBD1 | TRBJ2-5 | TRBV6-1 | . | CASSARDRGLETQYF | TGTGCCAGCAGTGCCCGGGACAGGGGATTGGAGACCCAGTACTTC
. | TRBJ2-7 | TRBV5-1 | once | CASRTGKRESYEQYF | TGCGCCAGCAGGACAGGGAAGCGGGAGAGCTACGAGCAGTACTTC
. | TRBJ1-5 | TRBV19 | . | CASSIRGSDSNQPQHF | TGTGCCAGTAGTATAAGGGGCAGTGATAGCAATCAGCCCCAGCATTTT
. | TRBJ2-2 | TRBV29-1 | . | CSGKGNTGELFF | TGCAGCGGGAAGGGGAACACCGGGGAGCTGTTTTTT
TRBD2 | TRBJ2-7 | TRBV30 | . | CAWEPRPGLTSYEQYF | TGTGCCTGGGAACCCAGGCCGGGACTAACCTCCTACGAGCAGTACTTC
. | TRBJ1-4 | TRBV5-1 | . | CASSLGGSNEKLFF | TGCGCCAGCAGCTTAGGGGGTTCTAATGAAAAACTGTTTTTT
. | TRBJ2-3 | TRBV28 | . | CASSLGTSTDTQYF | TGTGCCAGCAGTCTCGGAACCTCCACAGATACGCAGTATTTT
. | TRBJ2-5 | TRBV2 | . | CASSDRGRETQYF | TGTGCCAGCAGTGACCGGGGTAGAGAGACCCAGTACTTC
. | TRBJ2-5 | TRBV27 | . | CASSLAGTRETQYF | TGTGCCAGCAGTTTGGCCGGGACAAGGGAGACCCAGTACTTC
. | TRBJ2-7 | TRBV5-1 | . | CASSRDSGNSYEQYF | TGCGCCAGCAGCAGGGACTCGGGAAACTCCTACGAGCAGTACTTC
. | TRBJ1-2 | TRBV5-6 | . | CASSLEPYGYTF | TGTGCCAGCAGCTTGGAACCTTATGGCTACACCTTC
. | TRBJ1-4 | TRBV7-9 | . | CASSLSVFTNEKLFF | TGTGCCAGCAGCTTAAGCGTATTCACTAATGAAAAACTGTTTTTT
. | TRBJ2-7 | TRBV28 | . | CASSATRPSYEQYF | TGTGCCAGCAGCGCTACTAGACCTTCTTACGAGCAGTACTTC
TRBD2 | TRBJ2-5 | TRBV10-3 | . | CAISESTSGLPGETQYF | TGTGCCATCAGTGAGTCGACTAGCGGCCTACCTGGGGAGACCCAGTACTTC
. | TRBJ2-3 | TRBV7-9 | . | CASSLAGGADTQYF | TGTGCCAGCAGCTTAGCGGGGGGCGCAGATACGCAGTATTTT
TRBD1 | TRBJ1-1 | TRBV5-1 | . | CASSLRTGTGGENTEAFF | TGCGCCAGCAGCCTCAGAACCGGGACAGGGGGCGAGAACACTGAAGCTTTCTTT
TRBD2 | TRBJ2-3 | TRBV2 | . | CASSVPSRTSSSMDTDTQYF | TGTGCCAGCAGTGTGCCGAGTAGGACTAGTTCGTCAATGGACACAGATACGCAGTATTTT
. | TRBJ1-4 | TRBV7-8 | . | CASSSANEKLFF | TGTGCCAGCAGCTCCGCTAATGAAAAACTGTTTTTT
. | TRBJ1-1 | TRBV5-1 | . | CASSLGGYVNEAFF | TGCGCCAGCAGCTTGGGGGGGTACGTTAATGAAGCTTTCTTT
TRBD2 | TRBJ2-1 | TRBV6-4 | . | CASRSQAGVSYNEQFF | TGTGCCAGCAGGAGTCAAGCGGGAGTCTCCTACAATGAGCAGTTCTTC
TRBD1 | TRBJ2-5 | TRBV25-1 | . | CASSIQFRDRGSETQYF | TGTGCCAGCAGTATCCAATTCCGGGACAGGGGGTCAGAGACCCAGTACTTC
TRBD1 | TRBJ2-1 | TRBV9 | . | CASSVAGTGSYNEQFF | TGTGCCAGCAGCGTAGCTGGGACAGGGTCCTACAATGAGCAGTTCTTC
TRBD1 | TRBJ2-1 | TRBV6-6 | . | CASSVPGQGYNEQFF | TGTGCCAGCAGTGTACCGGGACAGGGGTATAATGAGCAGTTCTTC
TRBD2 | TRBJ2-1 | TRBV5-1 | . | CASSLAAGVSYNEQFF | TGCGCCAGCAGCTTGGCGGCGGGGGTCTCCTACAATGAGCAGTTCTTC
. | TRBJ1-5 | TRBV19 | . | CASSEGLLNQPQHF | TGTGCCAGTAGTGAGGGGTTATTAAATCAGCCCCAGCATTTT
. | TRBJ2-1 | TRBV18 | . | CASSPSRQGNEQFF | TGTGCCAGCTCACCAAGTCGCCAGGGCAATGAGCAGTTCTTC
TRBD2 | TRBJ2-3 | TRBV11-3 | . | CASSLSGGSTDTQYF | TGTGCCAGCAGCCTGTCGGGAGGGAGCACAGATACGCAGTATTTT
. | TRBJ2-7 | TRBV18 | . | CASFEGGHTDEQYF | TGTGCCAGCTTTGAGGGGGGGCATACCGACGAGCAGTACTTC
. | TRBJ1-4 | TRBV27 | . | CASSSKSGKLFF | TGTGCCAGCAGTTCAAAATCGGGGAAACTGTTTTTT
TRBD1 | TRBJ2-2 | TRBV5-1 | . | CASSSRTGPKNTGELFF | TGCGCCAGCAGCTCAAGGACAGGACCAAAGAACACCGGGGAGCTGTTTTTT